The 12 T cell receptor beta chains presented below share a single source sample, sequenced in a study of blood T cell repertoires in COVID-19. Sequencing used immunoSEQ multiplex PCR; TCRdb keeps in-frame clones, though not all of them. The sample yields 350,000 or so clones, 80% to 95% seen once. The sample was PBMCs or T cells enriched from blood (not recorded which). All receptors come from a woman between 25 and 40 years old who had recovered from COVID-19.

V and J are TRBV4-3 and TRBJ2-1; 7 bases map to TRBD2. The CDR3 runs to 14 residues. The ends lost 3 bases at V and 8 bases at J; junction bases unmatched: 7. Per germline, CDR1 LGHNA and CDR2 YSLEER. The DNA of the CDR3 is TGCGCCAGCAGCCACGGACTAGTGTGGGATGAGCAGTTCTTC. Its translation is CASSHGLVWDEQFF.

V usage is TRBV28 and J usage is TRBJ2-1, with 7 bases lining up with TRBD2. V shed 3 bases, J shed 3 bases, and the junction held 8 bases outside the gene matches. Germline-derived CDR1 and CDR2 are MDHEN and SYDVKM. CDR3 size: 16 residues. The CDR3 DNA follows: TGTGCCAGCAGTTTCACCAGCGGGGTAGTCTACAATGAGCAGTTCTTC. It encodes CASSFTSGVVYNEQFF. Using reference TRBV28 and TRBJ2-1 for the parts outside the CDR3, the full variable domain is DVKVTQSSRYLVKRTGEKVFLECVQDMDHENMFWYRQDPGLGLRLIYFSYDVKMKEKGDIPEGYSVSREKKERFSLILESASTNQTSMYLCASSFTSGVVYNEQFFGPGTRLTVL.

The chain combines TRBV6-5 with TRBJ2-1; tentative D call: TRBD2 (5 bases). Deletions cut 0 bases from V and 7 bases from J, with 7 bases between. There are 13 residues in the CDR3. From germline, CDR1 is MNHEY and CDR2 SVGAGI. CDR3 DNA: TGTGCCAGCAGTTACTCTAGCGTTAATGAGCAGTTCTTC. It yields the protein CASSYSSVNEQFF.

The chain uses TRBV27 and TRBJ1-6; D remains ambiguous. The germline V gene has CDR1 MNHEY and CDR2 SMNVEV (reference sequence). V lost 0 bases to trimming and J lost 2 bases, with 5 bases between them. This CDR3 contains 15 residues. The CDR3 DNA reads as TGTGCCAGCAGTTTATCTGGAGCCTATAATTCACCCCTCCACTTT. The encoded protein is CASSLSGAYNSPLHF.

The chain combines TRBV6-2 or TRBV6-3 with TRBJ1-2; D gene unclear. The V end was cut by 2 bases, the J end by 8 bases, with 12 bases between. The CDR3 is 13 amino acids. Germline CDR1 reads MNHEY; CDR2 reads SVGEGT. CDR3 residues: CASSYTLPEGYTF. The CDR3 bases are TGTGCCAGCAGTTACACCCTCCCTGAGGGCTACACCTTC.

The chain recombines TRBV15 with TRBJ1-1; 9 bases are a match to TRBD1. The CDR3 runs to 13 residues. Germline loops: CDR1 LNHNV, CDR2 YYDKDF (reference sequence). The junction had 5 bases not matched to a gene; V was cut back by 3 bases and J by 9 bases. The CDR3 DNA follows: TGTGCCACCAGCAGTCCGGACAGGGGTAAAGCTTTCTTT. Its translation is CATSSPDRGKAFF.

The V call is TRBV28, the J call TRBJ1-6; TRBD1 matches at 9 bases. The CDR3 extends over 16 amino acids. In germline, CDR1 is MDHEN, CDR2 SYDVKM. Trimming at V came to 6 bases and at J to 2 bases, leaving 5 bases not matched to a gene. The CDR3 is CASSAQGATYNSPLHF. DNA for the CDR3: TGTGCCAGCAGCGCACAGGGGGCCACCTATAATTCACCCCTCCACTTT.

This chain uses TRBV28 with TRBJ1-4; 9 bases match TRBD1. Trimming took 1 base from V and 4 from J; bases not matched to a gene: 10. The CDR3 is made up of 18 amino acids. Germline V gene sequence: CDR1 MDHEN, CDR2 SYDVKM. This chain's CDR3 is CASSLLGTGSLLNEKLFF. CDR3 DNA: TGTGCCAGCAGTTTATTAGGGACAGGGTCTCTTCTTAATGAAAAACTGTTTTTT.

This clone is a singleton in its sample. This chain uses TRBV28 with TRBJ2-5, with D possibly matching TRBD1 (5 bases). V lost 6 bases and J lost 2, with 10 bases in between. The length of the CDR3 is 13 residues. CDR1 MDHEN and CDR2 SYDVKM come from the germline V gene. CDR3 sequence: CASSPQEQETQYF. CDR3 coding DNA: TGTGCCAGCAGCCCACAGGAGCAAGAGACCCAGTACTTC.

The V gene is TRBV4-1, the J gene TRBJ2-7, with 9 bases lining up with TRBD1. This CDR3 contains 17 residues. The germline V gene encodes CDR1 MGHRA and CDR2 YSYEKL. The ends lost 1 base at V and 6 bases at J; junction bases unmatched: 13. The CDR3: CASSQVGGTGNVGEQYF. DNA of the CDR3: TGCGCCAGCAGCCAAGTAGGGGGGACAGGGAATGTAGGCGAGCAGTACTTC.

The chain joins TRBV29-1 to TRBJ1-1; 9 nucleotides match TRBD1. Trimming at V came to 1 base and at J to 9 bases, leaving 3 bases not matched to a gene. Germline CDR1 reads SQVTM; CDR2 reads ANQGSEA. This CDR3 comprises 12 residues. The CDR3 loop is CSVEGTGVQAFF. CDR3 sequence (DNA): TGCAGCGTTGAAGGGACAGGGGTACAAGCTTTCTTT.

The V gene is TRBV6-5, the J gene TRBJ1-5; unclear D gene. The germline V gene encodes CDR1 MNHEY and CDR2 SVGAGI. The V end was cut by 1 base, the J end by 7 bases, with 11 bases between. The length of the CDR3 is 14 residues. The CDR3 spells CASSYLGGEQPQHF. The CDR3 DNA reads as TGTGCCAGCAGTTACTTAGGTGGGGAGCAGCCCCAGCATTTT.